Only a few counts were recorded for the clone carrying this T cell receptor beta chain. Its specificity is unknown. The data were taken from a study of T cell repertoires in cytomegalovirus infection. Study summary: Matching HLA type, along with CMV infection, was indicated by public TCR beta signatures. General study findings and limits: Dominant in the ex vivo response were TCR beta clonotypes restricted by HLA-C and specific for CMV.

The germline V gene has CDR1 MNHNY and CDR2 SVGAGI (reference sequence). V lost 6 bases and J lost 8; bases outside the gene matches: 3. The CDR3 has 13 residues. From the reads, TCRdb called clonotypes with MiXCR, one entry per CDR3 protein. This table holds hundreds of thousands of distinct CDR3 sequences, about 11% found once. The TCR originated in a human donor in good health (CMV status not recorded). Some clones in this sample may be carry-over from other donors' samples. The sequenced sample was PBMCs. The gene calls are TRBV6-6 and TRBJ1-4; 10 bases line up with TRBD1. DNA of the CDR3: TGTGCCAGCAGGACAGGGGGCAAGGAAAAACTGTTTTTT. Its protein product is CASRTGGKEKLFF.